The 20 T cell receptor beta chains reported below all come from one sample, sequenced in a study of identifying expanded T cells in peripheral blood. Repertoires were generated with immunoSEQ multiplex PCR, while TCRdb's copy carries only in-frame clones and drops some. Found here are around 85,000 clones, roughly 90% of them singletons; the top ten hold roughly 2.8%. Source material: blood. The receptors originated from a person between 18 and 75 years old in good health.

This chain uses TRBV6-1 with TRBJ2-1, with a possible D match to TRBD1 (5 bases). This CDR3 region has 13 residues. Germline V gives CDR1 MNHNS, CDR2 SASEGT. Deletions cut 3 bases from V and 9 bases from J, with 12 bases between. In DNA form, the CDR3 reads TGTGCCAGCAGTGAGCAAGGACAAACTGAGCAGTTCTTC. Its protein is CASSEQGQTEQFF.

V is TRBV5-4 and J is TRBJ2-5; a possible D gene is TRBD1 (6 bases). Germline lookup yields CDR1 SGHNT and CDR2 YYREEE (reference sequence). This CDR3 spans 16 amino acids. The ends were cut back, 2 bases at V and 0 bases at J, with 14 bases in the middle. CDR3 nucleotides: TGTGCCAGCAGCTTAAGAGACAGGAACCACCAAGAGACCCAGTACTTC. It yields the protein CASSLRDRNHQETQYF.

A single count supports this clone. The chain employs TRBV11-3 and TRBJ2-7; D is possibly TRBD1 (6 bases). Trimming removed 2 bases at V and 3 bases at J, with 11 bases between. The CDR3 totals 14 residues. Per the germline V gene, CDR1 is SGHNT and CDR2 is YENEEA. In DNA form, the CDR3 reads TGTGCCAGCAGCTTATACCGGGACAACTACGAGCAGTACTTC. Encoded protein: CASSLYRDNYEQYF.

The V call is TRBV5-6, the J call TRBJ2-3; 9 positions agree with TRBD1. Germline V gene data show CDR1 as SGHDT and CDR2 as YYEEEE. This CDR3 has 17 amino acids. V lost 4 bases to trimming and J lost 3 bases; unmatched junction nucleotides: 12. CDR3 DNA: TGTGCCAGCAGCGGTATCACAGGGGGCGCAGGGACAGATACGCAGTATTTT. It specifies CASSGITGGAGTDTQYF.

The chain uses TRBV7-8 and TRBJ1-1, with D unresolved. CDR1 is SGHVS and CDR2 is FQNEAQ in the germline V gene. The CDR3 has 16 amino acids. V lost 3 bases and J 1 base, leaving 15 bases between the germline ends. As DNA, the CDR3 is TGTGCCAGCAGCTTTAGTACTTTTTCGAGGAACACTGAAGCTTTCTTT. Protein sequence: CASSFSTFSRNTEAFF.

V is TRBV7-2 and J is TRBJ2-7, with D possibly TRBD2 on 7 matching bases. The CDR3 runs 16 residues. CDR1 is SGHTA and CDR2 is FQGNSA in the germline V gene. V lost 2 bases and J 7 bases, leaving 21 bases between the germline ends. The CDR3 protein is CASSLPPSIRGGEQYF. The CDR3 DNA sequence: TGTGCCAGCAGCTTACCTCCCTCTATAAGGGGGGGGGAGCAGTACTTC.

V is TRBV14 and J is TRBJ2-5, with a weak D call TRBD2 (5 bases). CDR1 is SGHDN, CDR2 FVKESK, per germline. This CDR3 has 15 residues. Trimming took 1 base from V and 6 from J, leaving 15 bases between them. The CDR3 reads CASSQGAGVVKTQYF. As DNA, the CDR3 is TGTGCCAGCAGCCAAGGCGCGGGTGTGGTAAAGACCCAGTACTTC.

Here the CDR3 DNA reads TGTGCCAGCAGCATATCCGGGACTAGGAAATCCGGTGAGACCCAGTACTTC. It translates to CASSISGTRKSGETQYF. The chain has TRBV5-6 and TRBJ2-5, with 8 bases matching TRBD2. V lost 4 bases and J lost 5; bases outside the gene matches: 16. Germline-derived CDR1 and CDR2 are SGHDT and YYEEEE. The CDR3 is made up of 17 amino acids.

V gene TRBV6-5 combines with J gene TRBJ1-4; weak D call: TRBD1 (6 bases). Per the germline V gene, CDR1 is MNHEY and CDR2 is SVGAGI. This CDR3 is 15 amino acids long. Deletions cut 0 bases from V and 5 bases from J, with 10 bases between. In DNA, the CDR3 is TGTGCCAGCAGTTACTCCCGACAGGAGAATGAAAAACTGTTTTTT. Its translation: CASSYSRQENEKLFF.

The V and J genes are TRBV7-6 and TRBJ2-5, with 14 bases matching TRBD2. The J segment lost 5 bases and the V segment lost 1 base, leaving 0 bases of the junction unmatched. Germline-derived CDR1 and CDR2 are SGHVS and FNYEAQ. CDR3 length: 15 amino acids. The CDR3 sequence: CASSLGLAGGETQYF. CDR3 sequence (DNA): TGTGCCAGCAGCTTAGGACTAGCGGGGGGGGAGACCCAGTACTTC.

J is TRBJ2-7 and V is TRBV28; tentatively, D is TRBD2 (6 bases). The CDR3 runs to 12 residues. V lost 8 bases and J 2 bases, leaving 10 bases between the germline ends. Germline V CDR1 and CDR2: MDHEN, SYDVKM. DNA of the CDR3: TGTGCCAGCCGAGAGCGGGCCTACGAGCAGTACTTC. This codes for CASRERAYEQYF.

V and J are TRBV7-8 and TRBJ2-2; 11 positions match TRBD1. The V segment lost 11 bases and the J segment 6 bases; nucleotides outside the gene matches: 8. CDR1 is SGHVS, CDR2 FQNEAQ, per germline. CDR3 length: 14 amino acids. This CDR3 reads CAGGGQGGSGELFF. The CDR3 DNA follows: TGTGCCGGAGGGGGACAGGGGGGTTCCGGGGAGCTGTTTTTT.

This chain uses TRBV28 with TRBJ2-1; 9 bases line up with TRBD2. The V gene end was trimmed by 6 bases and the J gene end by 6 bases; junction bases not matched to a gene: 6. Germline CDR1 MDHEN, CDR2 SYDVKM. The CDR3 contains 14 residues. The CDR3 region has the DNA TGTGCCAGCAGGCCGGGACTAGCTCGCAATGAGCAGTTCTTC. Its protein is CASRPGLARNEQFF.

V and J are TRBV9 and TRBJ2-1, with 8 bases matching TRBD1. Trimming took 3 bases from V and 2 from J; bases not matched to a gene: 7. The CDR3 totals 16 residues. CDR1 and CDR2 from the germline V gene are SGDLS and YYNGEE. CDR3 nucleotides: TGTGCCAGCAGCGAAGGACAGGGACGACCCTACAATGAGCAGTTCTTC. Protein product: CASSEGQGRPYNEQFF.

The gene calls are TRBV5-1 and TRBJ1-2, with TRBD1 as a possible D gene (5 bases). Trimming stripped 0 bases from V and 6 bases from J, with 24 bases between. This CDR3 is built from 18 residues. Germline V gene lookup returns CDR1 SGHRS and CDR2 YFSETQ. The CDR3 DNA reads as TGCGCCAGCAGCTTGGTGGCGGGAGCGAACGTTGGAGGGGATGGCTACACCTTC. It is translated as CASSLVAGANVGGDGYTF.

The chain couples TRBV27 to TRBJ2-6, with D hard to call. The CDR3 spans 14 residues. V dropped 5 bases and J dropped 0 bases, with 5 bases sitting between them. Germline V gene data show CDR1 as MNHEY and CDR2 as SMNVEV (reference sequence). CDR3 bases: TGTGCCAGCAGTGCCAACTCTGGGGCCAACGTCCTGACTTTC. Translated: CASSANSGANVLTF.

The chain is built from TRBV6-5 and TRBJ1-2, with D possibly TRBD1 on 6 matching bases. The CDR3 consists of 14 residues. CDR1 is MNHEY and CDR2 is SVGAGI in the germline V gene. The V end was cut by 4 bases, the J end by 4 bases, with 13 bases between. DNA for the CDR3: TGTGCCAGCAGTTTTGCAGGGGAAGGCTATGGCTACACCTTC. Its protein is CASSFAGEGYGYTF.

V gene TRBV7-6 combines with J gene TRBJ1-3, with D maybe TRBD1 (6 bases). Germline assignment: CDR1 SGHVS and CDR2 FNYEAQ. Trimming pared 8 bases from V and 0 bases from J, leaving 11 bases between. The CDR3 totals 14 residues. The CDR3 spells CASGRGISGNTIYF. CDR3 in DNA: TGTGCCAGCGGAAGGGGGATCTCTGGAAACACCATATATTTT.

This clone was picked up one time. The chain joins TRBV15 to TRBJ2-3; D unresolved. Germline assignment: CDR1 LNHNV and CDR2 YYDKDF (reference sequence). The CDR3 has 13 residues. V dropped 4 bases and J dropped 9 bases, with 14 bases sitting between them. CDR3 region: CATSIGATGTQYF. The DNA for the CDR3 is TGTGCCACCAGCATCGGCGCGACGGGCACGCAGTATTTT.

The V and J genes are TRBV7-2 and TRBJ1-5, with D hard to call. CDR1 and CDR2 (germline): SGHTA, FQGNSA. The CDR3 contains 15 residues. Trimming took 1 base from V and 4 from J, leaving 11 bases between them. CDR3 loop: CASSLVAGGNQPQHF. CDR3 sequence (DNA): TGTGCCAGCAGCTTAGTAGCCGGAGGTAATCAGCCCCAGCATTTT. The variable domain in full, with the rest retrieved from reference TRBV7-2 and TRBJ1-5, is GAGVSQSPSNKVTEKGKDVELRCDPISGHTALYWYRQSLGQGLEFLIYFQGNSAPDKSGLPSDRFSAERTGGSVSTLTIQRTQQEDSAVYLCASSLVAGGNQPQHFGDGTRLSIL.